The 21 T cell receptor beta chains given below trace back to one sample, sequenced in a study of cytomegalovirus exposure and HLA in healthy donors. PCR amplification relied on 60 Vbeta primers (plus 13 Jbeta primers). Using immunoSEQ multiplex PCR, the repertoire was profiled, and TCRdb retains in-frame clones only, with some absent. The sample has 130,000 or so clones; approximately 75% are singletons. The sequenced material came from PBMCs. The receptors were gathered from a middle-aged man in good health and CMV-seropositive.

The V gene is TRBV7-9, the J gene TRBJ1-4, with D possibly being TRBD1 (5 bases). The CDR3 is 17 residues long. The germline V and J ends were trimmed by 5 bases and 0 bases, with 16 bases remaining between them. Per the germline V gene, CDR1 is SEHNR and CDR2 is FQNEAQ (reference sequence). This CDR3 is CASSGGGTHATNEKLFF. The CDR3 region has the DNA TGTGCCAGCAGCGGGGGGGGGACTCACGCAACTAATGAAAAACTGTTTTTT.

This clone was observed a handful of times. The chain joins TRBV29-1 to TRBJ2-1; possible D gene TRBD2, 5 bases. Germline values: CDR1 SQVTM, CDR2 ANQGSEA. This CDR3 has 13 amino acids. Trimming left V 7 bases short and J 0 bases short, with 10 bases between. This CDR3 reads CSGRDYSYNEQFF. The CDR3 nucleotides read TGCAGCGGACGGGATTACTCCTACAATGAGCAGTTCTTC.

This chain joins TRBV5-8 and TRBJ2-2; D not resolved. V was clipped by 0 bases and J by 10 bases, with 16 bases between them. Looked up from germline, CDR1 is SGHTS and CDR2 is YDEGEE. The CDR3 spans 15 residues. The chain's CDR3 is CASSLGRLTGEELFF. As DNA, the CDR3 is TGTGCCAGCAGCTTGGGTAGGCTGACTGGTGAGGAGCTGTTTTTT.

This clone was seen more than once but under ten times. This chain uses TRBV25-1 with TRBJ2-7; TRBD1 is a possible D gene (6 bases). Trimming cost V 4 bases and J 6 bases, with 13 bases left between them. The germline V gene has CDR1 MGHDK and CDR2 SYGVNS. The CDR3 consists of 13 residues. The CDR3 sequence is CASSGTAQGEQYF. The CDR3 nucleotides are TGTGCCAGCAGTGGGACAGCCCAGGGCGAGCAGTACTTC.

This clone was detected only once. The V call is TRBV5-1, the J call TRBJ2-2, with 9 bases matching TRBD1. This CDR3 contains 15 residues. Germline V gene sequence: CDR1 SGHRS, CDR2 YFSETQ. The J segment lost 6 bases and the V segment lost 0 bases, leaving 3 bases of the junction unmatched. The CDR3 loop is CASSLEGTGPGELFF. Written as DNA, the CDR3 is TGCGCCAGCAGCTTGGAAGGGACAGGGCCCGGGGAGCTGTTTTTT.

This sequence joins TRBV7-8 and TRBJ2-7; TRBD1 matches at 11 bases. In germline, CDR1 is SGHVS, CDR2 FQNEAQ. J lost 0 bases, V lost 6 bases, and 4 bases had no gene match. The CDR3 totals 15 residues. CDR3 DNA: TGTGCCAGCAGATCCGGACAGGGGGCCTCCTACGAGCAGTACTTC. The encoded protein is CASRSGQGASYEQYF.

The CDR3 here is CASSAPGTGVYGYTF. The DNA for the CDR3 is TGTGCCAGCAGCGCTCCCGGGACAGGGGTTTATGGCTACACCTTC. This rearrangement joins TRBV9 to TRBJ1-2; the match to TRBD1 covers 10 bases. The length of the CDR3 is 15 residues. V trimming: 3 bases; J trimming: 5 bases; junction bases outside the gene matches: 7. CDR1 SGDLS and CDR2 YYNGEE come from the germline V gene.

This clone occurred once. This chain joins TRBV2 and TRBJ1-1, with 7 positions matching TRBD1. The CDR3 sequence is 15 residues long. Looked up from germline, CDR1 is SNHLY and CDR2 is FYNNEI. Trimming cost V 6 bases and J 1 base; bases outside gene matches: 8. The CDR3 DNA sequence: TGTGCCAGCAGATCACAAGGGGGCCAGAACACTGAAGCTTTCTTT. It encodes CASRSQGGQNTEAFF.

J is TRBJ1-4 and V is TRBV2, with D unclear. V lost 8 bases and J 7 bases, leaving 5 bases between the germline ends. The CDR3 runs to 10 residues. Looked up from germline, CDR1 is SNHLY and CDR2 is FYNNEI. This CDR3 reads CASWAEKLFF. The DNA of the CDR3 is TGTGCCAGCTGGGCTGAAAAACTGTTTTTT. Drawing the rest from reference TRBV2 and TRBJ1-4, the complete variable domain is EPEVTQTPSHQVTQMGQEVILRCVPISNHLYFYWYRQILGQKVEFLVSFYNNEISEKSEIFDDQFSVERPDGSNFTLKIRSTKLEDSAMYFCASWAEKLFFGSGTQLSVL.

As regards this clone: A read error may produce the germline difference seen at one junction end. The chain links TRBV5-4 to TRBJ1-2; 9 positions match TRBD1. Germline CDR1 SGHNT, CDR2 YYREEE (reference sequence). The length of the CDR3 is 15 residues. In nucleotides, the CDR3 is TGTGCCTGCAGCACCTCCGGGACAGGGTCCGGTGGCTACACCTTC. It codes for CACSTSGTGSGGYTF.

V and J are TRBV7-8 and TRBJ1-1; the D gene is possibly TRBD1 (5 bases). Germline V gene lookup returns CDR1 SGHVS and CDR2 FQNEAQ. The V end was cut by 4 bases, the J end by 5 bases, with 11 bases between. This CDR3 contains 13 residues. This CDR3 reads CASSSTKGTEAFF. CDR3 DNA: TGTGCCAGCAGCTCAACCAAGGGGACTGAAGCTTTCTTT.

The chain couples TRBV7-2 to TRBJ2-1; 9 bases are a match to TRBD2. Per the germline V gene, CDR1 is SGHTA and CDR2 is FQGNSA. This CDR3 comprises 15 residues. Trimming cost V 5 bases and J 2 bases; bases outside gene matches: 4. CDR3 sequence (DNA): TGTGCCAGCAGCAGAGTAGCGGGGGCCTACAATGAGCAGTTCTTC. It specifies CASSRVAGAYNEQFF.

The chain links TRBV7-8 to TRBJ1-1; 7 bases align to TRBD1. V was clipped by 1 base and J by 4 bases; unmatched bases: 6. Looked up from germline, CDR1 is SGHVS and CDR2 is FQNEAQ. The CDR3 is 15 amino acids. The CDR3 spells CASSLGYRGSTEAFF. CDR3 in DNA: TGTGCCAGCAGCTTAGGTTACAGGGGCAGCACTGAAGCTTTCTTT.

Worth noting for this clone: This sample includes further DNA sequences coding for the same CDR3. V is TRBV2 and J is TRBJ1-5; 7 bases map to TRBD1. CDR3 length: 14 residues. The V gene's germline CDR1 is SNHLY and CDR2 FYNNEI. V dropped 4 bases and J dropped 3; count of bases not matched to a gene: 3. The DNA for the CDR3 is TGTGCCAGCAGTGGGGACAGAGTCAATCAGCCCCAGCATTTT. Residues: CASSGDRVNQPQHF.

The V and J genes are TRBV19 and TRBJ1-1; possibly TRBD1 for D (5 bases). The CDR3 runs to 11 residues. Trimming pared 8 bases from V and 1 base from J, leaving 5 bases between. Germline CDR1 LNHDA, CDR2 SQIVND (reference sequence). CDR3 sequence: CASGQNTEAFF. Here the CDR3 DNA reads TGTGCCAGTGGACAGAACACTGAAGCTTTCTTT.

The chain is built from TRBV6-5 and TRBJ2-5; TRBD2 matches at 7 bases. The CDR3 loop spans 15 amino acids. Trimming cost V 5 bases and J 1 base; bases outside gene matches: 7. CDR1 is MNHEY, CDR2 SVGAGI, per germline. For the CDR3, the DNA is TGTGCCAGCAGTGGGGGGGACGGCCGCCAAGAGACCCAGTACTTC. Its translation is CASSGGDGRQETQYF.

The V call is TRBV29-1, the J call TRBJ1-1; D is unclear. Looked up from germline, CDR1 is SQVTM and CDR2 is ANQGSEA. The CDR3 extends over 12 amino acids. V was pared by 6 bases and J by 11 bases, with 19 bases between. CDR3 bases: TGCAGCGTCGGAGACGTGTTATCCCCCGCTTTCTTT. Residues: CSVGDVLSPAFF.

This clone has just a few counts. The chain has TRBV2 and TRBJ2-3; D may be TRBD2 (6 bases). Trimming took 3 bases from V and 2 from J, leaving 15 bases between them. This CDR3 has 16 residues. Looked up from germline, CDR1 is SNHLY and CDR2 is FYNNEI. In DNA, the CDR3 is TGTGCCAGCAGTGATGGAACTAGCCTCTACACAGATACGCAGTATTTT. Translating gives CASSDGTSLYTDTQYF.

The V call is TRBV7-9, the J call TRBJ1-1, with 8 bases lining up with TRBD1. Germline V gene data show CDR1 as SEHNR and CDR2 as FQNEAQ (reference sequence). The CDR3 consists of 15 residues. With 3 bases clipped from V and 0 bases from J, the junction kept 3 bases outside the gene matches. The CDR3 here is CASSLTGAMNTEAFF. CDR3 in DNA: TGTGCCAGCAGCTTGACAGGGGCGATGAACACTGAAGCTTTCTTT.

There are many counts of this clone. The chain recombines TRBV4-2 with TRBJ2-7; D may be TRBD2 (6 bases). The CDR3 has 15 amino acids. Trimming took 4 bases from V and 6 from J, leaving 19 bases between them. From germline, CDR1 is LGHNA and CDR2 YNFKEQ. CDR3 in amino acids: CASSPESPRAGEQYF. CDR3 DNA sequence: TGTGCCAGCAGCCCGGAGTCCCCTCGAGCGGGCGAGCAGTACTTC.

The CDR3 bases are TGCGCCAGCAGCTTTACAGGTCCTCGAGGTGAAAAACTGTTTTTT. Its protein product is CASSFTGPRGEKLFF. The chain links TRBV5-1 to TRBJ1-4; D is perhaps TRBD1 (5 bases). CDR3 length: 15 amino acids. The V end lost 2 bases, the J end lost 7 bases, and 15 bases lay between the germline ends. Per the germline V gene, CDR1 is SGHRS and CDR2 is YFSETQ.